This TCR beta chain originates from a study of cytomegalovirus exposure and HLA in healthy donors. Worth noting for this clone: Its matching antigen is unknown.

Study-level points and caveats: Most TCR sequences were rare, but some public TCRs occurred in many donors. Follow-up analysis seemed to connect common viral pathogens with several of the most significant clusters identified.

The PCR ran on 60 Vbeta and 13 Jbeta primers. Measured with immunoSEQ multiplex PCR; TCRdb has only the in-frame clones, and not every one. The data contain about 200,000 clones, approximately 86% of them singletons. Germline V lookup: CDR1 SGHVS, CDR2 FQNEAQ. The CDR3 runs to 12 residues. V lost 5 bases, J lost 3 bases, and 8 bases lay in between. The V and J genes are TRBV7-8 and TRBJ2-7, with D uncertain. The sample was PBMCs. This clonotype was sampled from a woman aged 25 to 39 in good health and CMV-seronegative. This CDR3 is CASSRRVYEQYF. CDR3 sequence (DNA): TGTGCCAGCAGCCGTCGAGTCTACGAGCAGTACTTC.